One and the same sample provided the 15 T cell receptor beta chains below, sequenced in a study of OX40 agonist ivuxolimab in advanced cancers. The method was immunoSEQ multiplex PCR; TCRdb's version includes in-frame clones alone and lacks a portion of them. Of about 60,000 clones listed, 90% to 95% are singletons. The sample in question was CD4+ or CD8+ T cells sorted from blood, obtained in a trial of the OX40 agonist ivuxolimab. Receptors were obtained from an adult with an advanced solid tumor such as melanoma, head and neck, liver or kidney cancer.

This clone was seen just once. The chain carries TRBV18 and TRBJ1-3; D unresolved. Germline lookup yields CDR1 KGHSH and CDR2 LQKENI. The CDR3 covers 15 residues. V was shortened by 2 bases and J by 0 bases, with 8 bases between the two germline ends. The DNA of the CDR3 is TGTGCCAGCTCACCAAGGGAAGACTCTGGAAACACCATATATTTT. It translates to CASSPREDSGNTIYF.

This chain joins TRBV28 and TRBJ1-2, with a tentative D call TRBD1 (6 bases). V was shortened by 10 bases and J by 7 bases, with 19 bases between the two germline ends. This CDR3 comprises 13 residues. Germline CDR1 MDHEN, CDR2 SYDVKM. CDR3 DNA: TGTGCCACCGCTATCCCCGGGACAACTGGCTACACCTTC. Residues: CATAIPGTTGYTF.

V gene TRBV4-1 combines with J gene TRBJ2-3, with TRBD2 identical over 7 bases. CDR3 length: 15 residues. Germline V CDR1 and CDR2: MGHRA, YSYEKL. Trimming removed 2 bases from V and 3 bases from J; junction bases left unmatched: 5. In nucleotides, the CDR3 is TGCGCCAGCAGCCAAATTCTGGGGGGGACAGATACGCAGTATTTT. Its translation is CASSQILGGTDTQYF.

This chain links TRBV28 with TRBJ1-6; perhaps TRBD1 as D (6 bases). V lost 2 bases and J 5 bases, leaving 16 bases between the germline ends. From germline, CDR1 is MDHEN and CDR2 SYDVKM. The CDR3 contains 17 residues. The CDR3 reads CASSLAGVNVDNSPLHF. CDR3 sequence (DNA): TGTGCCAGCAGTTTAGCAGGGGTGAATGTGGATAATTCACCCCTCCACTTT. Using reference TRBV28 and TRBJ1-6 for the parts outside the CDR3, the full variable domain is DVKVTQSSRYLVKRTGEKVFLECVQDMDHENMFWYRQDPGLGLRLIYFSYDVKMKEKGDIPEGYSVSREKKERFSLILESASTNQTSMYLCASSLAGVNVDNSPLHFGNGTRLTVT.

This rearrangement joins TRBV25-1 to TRBJ2-5; D is perhaps TRBD2 (5 bases). The ends were cut back, 7 bases at V and 5 bases at J, with 14 bases in the middle. The germline V gene has CDR1 MGHDK and CDR2 SYGVNS. This CDR3 has 13 residues. CDR3 region: CASKGGRLETQYF. CDR3 in DNA: TGTGCCAGCAAAGGCGGGCGCTTGGAGACCCAGTACTTC.

The chain employs TRBV7-6 and TRBJ2-3, with 7 bases matching TRBD2. This CDR3 region has 16 residues. The germline CDR1 and CDR2 sequences are SGHVS and FNYEAQ. With V trimmed by 3 bases and J by 0 bases, 6 bases remained unmatched. Here the CDR3 reads CASSFRAGLSTDTQYF. Here the CDR3 DNA reads TGTGCCAGCAGCTTCCGAGCGGGGTTGAGCACAGATACGCAGTATTTT. The whole variable domain, filled in from reference TRBV7-6 and TRBJ2-3, reads GAGVSQSPRYKVTKRGQDVALRCDPISGHVSLYWYRQALGQGPEFLTYFNYEAQQDKSGLPNDRFSAERPEGSISTLTIQRTEQRDSAMYRCASSFRAGLSTDTQYFGPGTRLTVL.

The V gene is TRBV6-6, the J gene TRBJ2-7; TRBD2 matches at 13 bases. V lost 7 bases to trimming and J lost 1 base; unmatched junction nucleotides: 7. The CDR3 consists of 16 residues. The germline V gene encodes CDR1 MNHNY and CDR2 SVGAGI (reference sequence). As DNA, the CDR3 is TGTGCCAGCACCAAGGGGACTAGCGGGACTTCCTACGAGCAGTACTTC. This translates into CASTKGTSGTSYEQYF.

V is TRBV7-9 and J is TRBJ2-7; maybe TRBD2 (6 bases). This CDR3 region has 13 residues. Germline V gene lookup returns CDR1 SEHNR and CDR2 FQNEAQ (reference sequence). V lost 3 bases and J lost 7, with 13 bases in between. In DNA form, the CDR3 reads TGTGCCAGCAGCTTCTTGGGGGGTGGAGAGCAGTACTTC. Its protein product is CASSFLGGGEQYF.

This chain joins TRBV6-1 and TRBJ2-3; D call uncertain. With 6 bases removed from V and 0 bases from J, the gap between germline ends came to 4 bases. CDR3 length: 12 residues. Looked up from germline, CDR1 is MNHNS and CDR2 is SASEGT. The CDR3 nucleotides read TGTGCCAGCAGGTACAGCACAGATACGCAGTATTTT. Its translation is CASRYSTDTQYF.

V gene TRBV28 combines with J gene TRBJ2-5, with D unresolved. The V gene lost 7 bases and the J gene lost 2 bases, with 17 bases spanning the gap. CDR1 and CDR2 from the germline V gene are MDHEN and SYDVKM. The CDR3 is 15 amino acids. The CDR3 loop is CASNDPTPPQETQYF. In nucleotides, the CDR3 is TGTGCCAGCAACGATCCCACCCCCCCACAAGAGACCCAGTACTTC. Based on the CDR3 plus reference TRBV28 and TRBJ2-5, the full variable domain is DVKVTQSSRYLVKRTGEKVFLECVQDMDHENMFWYRQDPGLGLRLIYFSYDVKMKEKGDIPEGYSVSREKKERFSLILESASTNQTSMYLCASNDPTPPQETQYFGPGTRLLVL.

This chain joins TRBV10-1 and TRBJ1-1; no clear D. The CDR3 is 13 residues long. Germline loops: CDR1 WNHNN, CDR2 SYGVQD (reference sequence). V was shortened by 2 bases and J by 2 bases, with 6 bases between the two germline ends. CDR3 residues: CASSEPENTEAFF. DNA of the CDR3: TGCGCCAGCAGTGAGCCAGAAAACACTGAAGCTTTCTTT.

The chain employs TRBV20-1 and TRBJ1-4; D not resolved. Trimming took 5 bases from V and 6 from J, leaving 7 bases between them. Germline CDR1 DFQATT, CDR2 SNEGSKA (reference sequence). The CDR3 totals 11 residues. The CDR3 is CSAFRDEKLFF. In DNA, the CDR3 is TGCAGTGCTTTTCGCGATGAAAAACTGTTTTTT.

The rearrangement uses TRBV21-1 and TRBJ2-3; the table calls TRBD2, which could not be checked here. TRBV21-1 is given as a pseudogene. This CDR3 comprises 15 residues. CDR3 sequence: CASSKPRRGTDTQYF. The DNA of the CDR3 is TGTGCCAGCAGCAAACCCCGGCGGGGCACAGATACGCAGTATTTT.

The CDR3 bases are TGTGCCAGCACCGGGACAGGGGTACCCGGGGAGCTGTTTTTT. It translates to CASTGTGVPGELFF. The rearrangement links TRBV6-1 to TRBJ2-2; 10 bases fit TRBD1. The CDR3 loop spans 14 amino acids. The germline V gene has CDR1 MNHNS and CDR2 SASEGT. Trimming cost V 7 bases and J 6 bases; bases outside gene matches: 5.

The chain recombines TRBV28 with TRBJ1-3; no definite D call. Germline V gene data show CDR1 as MDHEN and CDR2 as SYDVKM. The CDR3 is made up of 14 amino acids. With 6 bases removed from V and 0 bases from J, the gap between germline ends came to 9 bases. CDR3 region: CASSPEYSGNTIYF. For the CDR3, the DNA is TGTGCCAGCAGCCCTGAGTACTCTGGAAACACCATATATTTT.